The present entry profiles one T cell receptor beta chain with its context. The clone's antigen remains unknown. There are no base qualities to consult, and no much larger clone falls within one base. This specimen comes from a study of patients and donors after allogeneic stem cell transplantation (TCRdb year 2020). The library was prepared using RT-PCR. For sequencing, a NextSeq 550 was employed. The public reads were quality trimmed at Q25 with fastp and then assembled into clones with MiXCR by TCRdb, keeping productive beta chains. Records with the same CDR3 protein are collapsed into one entry carrying the most frequent genes and DNA. Recorded for this sample are hundreds of thousands of distinct CDR3 sequences; approximately 16% of them occurred a single time. The leading ten clones occupy just over 7% of the sample. V drops 2 bases and J drops 8 bases, leaving 14 bases in between. Including cysteine and phenylalanine, the CDR3 has 13 amino acids. Just the 39-base CDR3 DNA is kept, in frame starting at base 1. The germline V gene (reference sequence) provides CDR1 DFQATT and CDR2 SNEGSKA.

Recombination connected TRBV20-1 to TRBJ2-3, with the identity of the D gene unclear. This receptor was obtained from a human donor who was either an allogeneic HSCT recipient or a stem cell or donor lymphocyte infusion donor (not recorded which). It is not recorded whose cells these are; they may come from a transplant donor. Sequenced material: blood, either unsorted or a sorted T cell fraction (not recorded which). In nucleotide form, the sequence is TGCAGTGCTAGAACAGCCGGGCCCGGTACGCAGTATTTT. Its coded protein is CSARTAGPGTQYF.